One and the same sample provided the 27 T cell receptor beta chains below, sequenced in a study of blood T cell repertoires in COVID-19. Using immunoSEQ multiplex PCR, the repertoire was profiled, and TCRdb retains in-frame clones only, with some absent. The sample shows 110,000 to 150,000 clones, about 80% of them seen only once. Sequenced: peripheral blood. These receptors all stem from a man aged 65 to 79 who had recovered from COVID-19.

With respect to this clone: The sample holds other DNA sequences that translate to the same CDR3. The J gene is TRBJ2-7, the V gene TRBV5-1; possible D gene TRBD1, 6 bases. Trimming removed 0 bases from V and 7 bases from J, with 11 bases in between. Germline V gene data show CDR1 as SGHRS and CDR2 as YFSETQ. The CDR3 runs to 13 residues. CDR3 bases: TGCGCCAGCAGCTTGGGGCAGGGGCGGGAGCAGTACTTC. Residues: CASSLGQGREQYF.

This sequence joins TRBV5-1 and TRBJ2-7, with D perhaps TRBD1 (6 bases). The V and J ends lost 4 bases and 3 bases respectively, with 17 bases between them. The CDR3 has 15 amino acids. The V gene's germline CDR1 is SGHRS and CDR2 YFSETQ. Written as DNA, the CDR3 is TGCGCCAGCAGCCCCAGGGGTCGGGTACTCTACGAGCAGTACTTC. Encoded protein: CASSPRGRVLYEQYF.

V usage is TRBV28 and J usage is TRBJ1-2; no clear D. V gave up 8 bases and J gave up 3 bases, with 10 bases separating them. The length of the CDR3 is 12 residues. From germline, CDR1 is MDHEN and CDR2 SYDVKM. The CDR3, as DNA: TGTGCCAGCGAGGGAAATTACTATGGCTACACCTTC. Its protein is CASEGNYYGYTF.

In this sample, this clone turned up a few times. The CDR3 sequence is CSVGEGTDTEAFF. The CDR3 DNA reads TGCAGCGTTGGGGAGGGGACGGACACTGAAGCTTTCTTT. This sequence joins TRBV29-1 and TRBJ1-1; weak D call: TRBD1 (5 bases). The germline CDR1 and CDR2 sequences are SQVTM and ANQGSEA. The ends were cut back, 4 bases at V and 3 bases at J, with 12 bases in the middle. The CDR3 extends over 13 amino acids.

V gene TRBV7-2 combines with J gene TRBJ1-1, with 11 bases identical to TRBD1. Germline CDR1 is SGHTA and CDR2 is FQGNSA. V lost 4 bases, J lost 5 bases, and 6 bases stayed unmatched. The CDR3 loop spans 15 amino acids. The CDR3 DNA reads TGTGCCAGCAGCTCCGGACAGGGGGCGAGGACTGAAGCTTTCTTT. Protein: CASSSGQGARTEAFF. Supplemented by reference TRBV7-2 and TRBJ1-1, the full variable domain reads GAGVSQSPSNKVTEKGKDVELRCDPISGHTALYWYRQSLGQGLEFLIYFQGNSAPDKSGLPSDRFSAERTGGSVSTLTIQRTQQEDSAVYLCASSSGQGARTEAFFGQGTRLTVV.

DNA for the CDR3: TGTGCCAGCAGCGAGGGGACTAGCGGGAGCGAGCAGTACTTC. Translated: CASSEGTSGSEQYF. The rearrangement joins TRBV9 to TRBJ2-7; 14 bases agree with TRBD2. The germline V gene has CDR1 SGDLS and CDR2 YYNGEE. This CDR3 has 14 amino acids. The J segment lost 6 bases and the V segment lost 3 bases, leaving 2 bases of the junction unmatched.

The gene calls are TRBV7-8 and TRBJ2-1; 8 nucleotides agree with TRBD2. This CDR3 is 12 amino acids long. Germline values: CDR1 SGHVS, CDR2 FQNEAQ. V trimming: 5 bases; J trimming: 7 bases; junction bases outside the gene matches: 1. The CDR3 region has the DNA TGTGCCAGCAGCCCGGGGGGGAATGAGCAGTTCTTC. Its translation: CASSPGGNEQFF.

The table lists this clone with a count of one. The V call is TRBV9, the J call TRBJ2-5, with a possible D match to TRBD2 (5 bases). Germline lookup yields CDR1 SGDLS and CDR2 YYNGEE. The CDR3 is 14 residues long. V lost 3 bases and J lost 4, with 13 bases in between. CDR3 sequence: CASSGGEGLETQYF. In DNA, the CDR3 is TGTGCCAGCAGCGGAGGAGAGGGTTTAGAGACCCAGTACTTC.

The chain joins TRBV18 to TRBJ1-5; 7 nucleotides line up with TRBD1. There are 14 residues in the CDR3. The trim removed 6 bases at V and 3 bases at J, leaving 5 bases unmatched. CDR1 is KGHSH and CDR2 is LQKENI in the germline V gene. DNA of the CDR3: TGTGCCAGCTCGGCGGACAGGACCAATCAGCCCCAGCATTTT. Translating it yields CASSADRTNQPQHF.

This sequence joins TRBV5-8 and TRBJ2-2, with 9 bases that match TRBD1. Germline values: CDR1 SGHTS, CDR2 YDEGEE. The CDR3 has 16 residues. Germline trimming cut 4 bases from V and 0 bases from J; bases unmatched to any gene: 4. CDR3 nucleotides: TGTGCCAGCAGCGCCGGGACAGGGACGAACACCGGGGAGCTGTTTTTT. Its protein is CASSAGTGTNTGELFF.

This chain links TRBV6-1 with TRBJ2-1; 11 bases are a match to TRBD1. Per germline, CDR1 MNHNS and CDR2 SASEGT. V shed 3 bases, J shed 7 bases, and the junction held 11 bases outside the gene matches. The CDR3 contains 17 residues. This chain's CDR3 is CASSDTGQGDLGNEQFF. The DNA of the CDR3 is TGTGCCAGCAGTGACACGGGACAGGGGGACCTCGGGAATGAGCAGTTCTTC.

The CDR3, as DNA: TGCAGTGCTAGTCTAATTAGCGGGAGAGTCTATGAGCAGTTCTTC. Translating gives CSASLISGRVYEQFF. V is TRBV20-1 and J is TRBJ2-1, with 9 nucleotides matching TRBD2. V lost 3 bases to trimming and J lost 8 bases; unmatched junction nucleotides: 11. The CDR3 length is 15 residues. Germline CDR1 and CDR2: DFQATT and SNEGSKA (reference sequence).

V usage is TRBV6-2 or TRBV6-3 and J usage is TRBJ2-7; 9 nucleotides align to TRBD1. With 5 bases clipped from V and 5 bases from J, the junction kept 7 bases outside the gene matches. Per germline, CDR1 MNHEY and CDR2 SVGEGT. The CDR3 has 14 residues. CDR3 in amino acids: CASSPRQGVNEQYF. The CDR3 DNA follows: TGTGCCAGCAGTCCCCGACAGGGGGTTAACGAGCAGTACTTC.

The gene calls are TRBV29-1 and TRBJ1-2; perhaps TRBD1 as D (6 bases). The CDR3 is made up of 13 amino acids. Germline CDR1 is SQVTM and CDR2 is ANQGSEA. V was trimmed by 3 bases and J by 4 bases, leaving 12 bases between them. The CDR3 bases are TGCAGCGTTGAGAGACAGGTGCCCTATGGCTACACCTTC. This sequence encodes CSVERQVPYGYTF.

This sequence joins TRBV7-2 and TRBJ2-3, with D unresolved. The CDR3 loop spans 14 amino acids. V was cut by 1 base and J by 2 bases, with 7 bases left in between. Germline V gene lookup returns CDR1 SGHTA and CDR2 FQGNSA. The CDR3 DNA is TGTGCCAGCAGCTTAGTTCAGGCCACAGATACGCAGTATTTT. Its protein product is CASSLVQATDTQYF. The full variable domain, with the rest looked up from reference TRBV7-2 and TRBJ2-3, is GAGVSQSPSNKVTEKGKDVELRCDPISGHTALYWYRQSLGQGLEFLIYFQGNSAPDKSGLPSDRFSAERTGGSVSTLTIQRTQQEDSAVYLCASSLVQATDTQYFGPGTRLTVL.

The chain carries TRBV7-9 and TRBJ2-5; weak D call: TRBD1 (6 bases). This CDR3 is built from 15 residues. Trimming took off 0 bases at V and 5 bases at J, with 13 bases between the two ends. Germline V gene data show CDR1 as SEHNR and CDR2 as FQNEAQ (reference sequence). Here the CDR3 reads CASSLAQGLGETQYF. CDR3 bases: TGTGCCAGCAGCTTAGCACAGGGCCTCGGGGAGACCCAGTACTTC.

V and J are TRBV7-2 and TRBJ2-7; D is perhaps TRBD2 (6 bases). The germline V gene has CDR1 SGHTA and CDR2 FQGNSA. The CDR3 consists of 15 residues. The V and J ends lost 4 bases and 4 bases respectively, with 17 bases between them. CDR3 sequence (DNA): TGTGCCAGCAGCTCATCCCCGGGAGTAGTGTACGAGCAGTACTTC. Its translation is CASSSSPGVVYEQYF.

This chain joins TRBV11-2 and TRBJ2-1; 9 bases line up with TRBD2. The CDR3 runs to 17 residues. With V trimmed by 5 bases and J by 10 bases, 18 bases remained unmatched. The germline V gene encodes CDR1 SGHAT and CDR2 FQNNGV. In nucleotides, the CDR3 is TGTGCCAGCAGCCCCTCCGGTCTAGGCGGGAGGGCTTACGAGCAGTTCTTC. This codes for CASSPSGLGGRAYEQFF.

In this sample, this clone turned up once. V gene TRBV7-8 combines with J gene TRBJ1-3; 7 bases align to TRBD1. This CDR3 has 14 residues. Germline assignment: CDR1 SGHVS and CDR2 FQNEAQ. Germline trimming cut 1 base from V and 6 bases from J; bases unmatched to any gene: 3. DNA for the CDR3: TGTGCCAGCAGCTTAGGACAGGGCGAAAACACCATATATTTT. Translated, it gives CASSLGQGENTIYF.

The sample holds one count of this clone. The V gene is TRBV6-6, the J gene TRBJ2-6; 11 nucleotides line up with TRBD2. From germline, CDR1 is MNHNY and CDR2 SVGAGI (reference sequence). J was trimmed by 4 bases and V by 5 bases; bases with no gene match: 13. This CDR3 has 19 amino acids. This CDR3 is CASSPLSLAGGAGANVLTF. CDR3 coding DNA: TGTGCCAGCAGTCCCCTTAGTTTAGCGGGAGGGGCGGGGGCCAACGTCCTGACTTTC.

The chain employs TRBV27 and TRBJ2-1; D gene ambiguous. V shed 4 bases and J shed 10 bases, with 14 bases lying between them. The CDR3 contains 13 residues. Germline CDR1 and CDR2: MNHEY and SMNVEV (reference sequence). CDR3 region: CASSSPLTAEQFF. The CDR3 nucleotides read TGTGCCAGCAGTTCACCTCTTACCGCGGAGCAGTTCTTC.

V is TRBV9 and J is TRBJ2-1; 9 bases align to TRBD2. The germline gives CDR1 SGDLS, CDR2 YYNGEE. This CDR3 is 15 amino acids long. Germline trimming cut 5 bases from V and 6 bases from J; bases unmatched to any gene: 9. The DNA for the CDR3 is TGTGCCAGCAGTGTCTCCGGGACTAGCTCCAATGAGCAGTTCTTC. Its protein is CASSVSGTSSNEQFF.

CDR3 bases: TGTGCCAGCAGCACGGGACAGAAGTATGGCTACACCTTC. It specifies CASSTGQKYGYTF. The J gene is TRBJ1-2, the V gene TRBV12-3 or TRBV12-4; TRBD1 matches at 7 bases. V lost 6 bases and J lost 5; bases outside the gene matches: 6. The length of the CDR3 is 13 residues.

The chain has TRBV4-1 and TRBJ1-1; perhaps TRBD1 as D (5 bases). V shed 3 bases and J shed 2 bases, with 13 bases lying between them. Per the germline V gene, CDR1 is MGHRA and CDR2 is YSYEKL. CDR3 size: 15 residues. The CDR3 is CASSHRADSNTEAFF. CDR3 in DNA: TGCGCCAGCAGCCACCGGGCCGACAGCAACACTGAAGCTTTCTTT.

Ten or more counts support this clone. The chain uses TRBV10-2 and TRBJ2-7; D may be TRBD2 (6 bases). The V gene lost 7 bases and the J gene lost 3 bases, with 7 bases spanning the gap. The CDR3 runs to 11 residues. Germline loops: CDR1 WSHSY, CDR2 SAAADI. CDR3 amino acids: CASMGGYEQYF. The CDR3 region has the DNA TGCGCCAGCATGGGGGGCTACGAGCAGTACTTC.

V and J are TRBV9 and TRBJ2-7; 7 bases line up with TRBD2. V shed 0 bases, J shed 2 bases, and the junction held 2 bases outside the gene matches. The CDR3 is made up of 14 amino acids. The germline gives CDR1 SGDLS, CDR2 YYNGEE. The CDR3 DNA is TGTGCCAGCAGCGTAGGCGGGAGCGCCTACGAGCAGTACTTC. Protein product: CASSVGGSAYEQYF.

This sequence joins TRBV6-1 and TRBJ2-1; 7 bases map to TRBD2. CDR1 is MNHNS and CDR2 is SASEGT in the germline V gene. The CDR3 totals 15 residues. The trim removed 4 bases at V and 8 bases at J, leaving 11 bases unmatched. CDR3 DNA: TGTGCCAGCAGTGGAGCTAGCGGAACGGCGGATGAGCAGTTCTTC. As protein: CASSGASGTADEQFF.